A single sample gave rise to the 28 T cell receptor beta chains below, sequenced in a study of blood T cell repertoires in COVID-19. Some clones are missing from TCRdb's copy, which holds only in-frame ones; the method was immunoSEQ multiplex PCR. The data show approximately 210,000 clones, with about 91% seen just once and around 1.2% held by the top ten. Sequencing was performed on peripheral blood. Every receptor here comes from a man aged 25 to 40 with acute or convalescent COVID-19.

CDR3: CASSPLLSANEKLFF. In nucleotides, the CDR3 is TGCGCCAGCAGCCCCCTACTAAGTGCTAATGAAAAACTGTTTTTT. The rearrangement uses TRBV5-1 and TRBJ1-4; D uncertain. Trimming took 4 bases from V and 3 from J, leaving 13 bases between them. This CDR3 contains 15 residues. In germline, CDR1 is SGHRS, CDR2 YFSETQ.

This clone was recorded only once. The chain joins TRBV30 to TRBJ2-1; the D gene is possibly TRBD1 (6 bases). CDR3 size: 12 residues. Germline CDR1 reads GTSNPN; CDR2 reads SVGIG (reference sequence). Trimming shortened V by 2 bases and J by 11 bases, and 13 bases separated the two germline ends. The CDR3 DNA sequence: TGTGCCTGGAGTTCTGGACAGTTTAAGCAGTTCTTC. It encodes CAWSSGQFKQFF.

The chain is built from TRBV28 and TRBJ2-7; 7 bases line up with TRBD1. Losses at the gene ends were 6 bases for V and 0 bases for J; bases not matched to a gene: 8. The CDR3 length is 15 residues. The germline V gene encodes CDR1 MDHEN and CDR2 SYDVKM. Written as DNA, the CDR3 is TGTGCCAGCAGCCCAGGGGGAGCCAGCTCCTACGAGCAGTACTTC. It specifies CASSPGGASSYEQYF.

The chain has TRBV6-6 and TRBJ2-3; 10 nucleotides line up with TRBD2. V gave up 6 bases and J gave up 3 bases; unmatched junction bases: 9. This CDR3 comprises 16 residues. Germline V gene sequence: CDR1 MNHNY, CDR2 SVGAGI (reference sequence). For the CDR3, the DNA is TGTGCCAGCAGCAACCCCCAGCGGGAGGGAACAGATACGCAGTATTTT. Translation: CASSNPQREGTDTQYF.

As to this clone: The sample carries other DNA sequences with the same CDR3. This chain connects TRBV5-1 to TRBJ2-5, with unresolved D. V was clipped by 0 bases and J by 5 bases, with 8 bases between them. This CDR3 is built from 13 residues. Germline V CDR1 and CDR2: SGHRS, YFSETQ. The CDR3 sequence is CASSLGGQETQYF. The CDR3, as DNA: TGCGCCAGCAGCTTGGGAGGTCAGGAGACCCAGTACTTC.

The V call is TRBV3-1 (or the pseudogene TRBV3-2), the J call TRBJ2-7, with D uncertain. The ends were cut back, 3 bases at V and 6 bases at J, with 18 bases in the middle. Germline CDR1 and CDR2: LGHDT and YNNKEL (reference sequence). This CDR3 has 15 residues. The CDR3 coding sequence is TGTGCCAGCAGCCACGGTGTAGGTAAGACTGTCGAGCAGTACTTC. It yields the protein CASSHGVGKTVEQYF.

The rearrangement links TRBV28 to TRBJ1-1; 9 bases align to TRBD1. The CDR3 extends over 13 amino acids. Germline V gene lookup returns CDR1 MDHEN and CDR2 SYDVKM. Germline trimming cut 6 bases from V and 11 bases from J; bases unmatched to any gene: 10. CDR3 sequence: CASRNTGGFVAFF. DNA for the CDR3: TGTGCCAGCAGAAACACAGGGGGCTTTGTGGCTTTCTTT.

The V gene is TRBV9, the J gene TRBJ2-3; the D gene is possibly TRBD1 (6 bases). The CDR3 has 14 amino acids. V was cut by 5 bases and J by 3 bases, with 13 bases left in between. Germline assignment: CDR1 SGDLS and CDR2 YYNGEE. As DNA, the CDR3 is TGTGCCAGCAGTACCAGGGGTAGGACAGATACGCAGTATTTT. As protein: CASSTRGRTDTQYF.

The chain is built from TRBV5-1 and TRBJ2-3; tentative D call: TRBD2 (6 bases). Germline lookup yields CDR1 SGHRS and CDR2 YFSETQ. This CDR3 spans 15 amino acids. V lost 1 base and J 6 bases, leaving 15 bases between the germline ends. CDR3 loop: CASSLRGTDPDTQYF. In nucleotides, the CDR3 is TGCGCCAGCAGCTTGAGAGGGACTGACCCGGATACGCAGTATTTT.

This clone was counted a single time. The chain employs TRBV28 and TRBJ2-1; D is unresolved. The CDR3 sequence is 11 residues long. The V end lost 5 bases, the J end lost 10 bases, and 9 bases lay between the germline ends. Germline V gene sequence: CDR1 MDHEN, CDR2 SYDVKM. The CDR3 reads CASSVREEQFF. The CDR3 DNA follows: TGTGCCAGCAGTGTGAGAGAAGAGCAGTTCTTC. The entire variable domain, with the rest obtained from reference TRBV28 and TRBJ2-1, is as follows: DVKVTQSSRYLVKRTGEKVFLECVQDMDHENMFWYRQDPGLGLRLIYFSYDVKMKEKGDIPEGYSVSREKKERFSLILESASTNQTSMYLCASSVREEQFFGPGTRLTVL.

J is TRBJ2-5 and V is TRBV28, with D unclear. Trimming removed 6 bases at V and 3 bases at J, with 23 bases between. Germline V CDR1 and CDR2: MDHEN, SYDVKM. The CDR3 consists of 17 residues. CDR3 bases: TGTGCCAGCAGAATTTCTGTTTTGGCCGTCGAGGAAGAGACCCAGTACTTC. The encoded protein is CASRISVLAVEEETQYF.

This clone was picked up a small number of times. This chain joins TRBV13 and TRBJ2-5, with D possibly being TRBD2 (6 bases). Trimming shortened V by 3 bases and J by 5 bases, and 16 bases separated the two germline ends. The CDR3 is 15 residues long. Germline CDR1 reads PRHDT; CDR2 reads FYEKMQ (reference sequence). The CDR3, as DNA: TGTGCCAGCAGCTTCAGACTAGACCCCTTGGAGACCCAGTACTTC. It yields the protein CASSFRLDPLETQYF.

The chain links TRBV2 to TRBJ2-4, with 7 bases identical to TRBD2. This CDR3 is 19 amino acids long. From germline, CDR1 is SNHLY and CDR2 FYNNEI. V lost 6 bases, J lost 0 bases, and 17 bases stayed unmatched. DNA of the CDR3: TGTGCCAGCAGAGTAAAGGGAGGTCTAGCGGATCTAGCCAAAAACATTCAGTACTTC. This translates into CASRVKGGLADLAKNIQYF.

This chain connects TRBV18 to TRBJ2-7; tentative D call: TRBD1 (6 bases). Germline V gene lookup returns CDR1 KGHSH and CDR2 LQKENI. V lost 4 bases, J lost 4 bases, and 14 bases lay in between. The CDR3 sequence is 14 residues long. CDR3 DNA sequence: TGTGCCAGCTCACGGGGGCTTCAATGGTACGAGCAGTACTTC. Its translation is CASSRGLQWYEQYF.

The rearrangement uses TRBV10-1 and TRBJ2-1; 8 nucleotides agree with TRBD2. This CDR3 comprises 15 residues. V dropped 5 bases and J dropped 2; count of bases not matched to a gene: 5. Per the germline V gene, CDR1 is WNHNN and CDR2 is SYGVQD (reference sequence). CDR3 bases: TGCGCCAGCAGTAGCGGGGGCAACCCCTACAATGAGCAGTTCTTC. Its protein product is CASSSGGNPYNEQFF.

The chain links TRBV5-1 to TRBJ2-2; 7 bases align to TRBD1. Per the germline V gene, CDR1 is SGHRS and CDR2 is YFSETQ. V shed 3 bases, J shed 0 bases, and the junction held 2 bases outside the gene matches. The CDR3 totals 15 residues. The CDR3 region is CASSSGQPNTGELFF. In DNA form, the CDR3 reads TGCGCCAGCAGCTCGGGACAGCCGAACACCGGGGAGCTGTTTTTT. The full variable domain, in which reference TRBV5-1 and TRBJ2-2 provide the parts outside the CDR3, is KAGVTQTPRYLIKTRGQQVTLSCSPISGHRSVSWYQQTPGQGLQFLFEYFSETQRNKGNFPGRFSGRQFSNSRSEMNVSTLELGDSALYLCASSSGQPNTGELFFGEGSRLTVL.

The CDR3 reads CASREGGASDEQYF. The CDR3 nucleotides read TGCGCCAGCAGAGAAGGGGGCGCATCGGACGAGCAGTACTTC. The chain is built from TRBV5-1 and TRBJ2-7, with TRBD1 identical over 7 bases. Germline lookup yields CDR1 SGHRS and CDR2 YFSETQ. CDR3 length equals 14 residues. Trimming removed 5 bases from V and 5 bases from J; junction bases left unmatched: 10. The complete variable domain, with remaining parts taken from reference TRBV5-1 and TRBJ2-7, reads KAGVTQTPRYLIKTRGQQVTLSCSPISGHRSVSWYQQTPGQGLQFLFEYFSETQRNKGNFPGRFSGRQFSNSRSEMNVSTLELGDSALYLCASREGGASDEQYFGPGTRLTVT.

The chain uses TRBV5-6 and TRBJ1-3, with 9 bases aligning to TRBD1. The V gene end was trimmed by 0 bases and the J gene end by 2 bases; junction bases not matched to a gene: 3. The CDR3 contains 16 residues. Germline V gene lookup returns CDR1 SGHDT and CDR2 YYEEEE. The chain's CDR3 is CASSLGRTGAGNTIYF. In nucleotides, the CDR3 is TGTGCCAGCAGCTTGGGTCGGACAGGGGCTGGAAACACCATATATTTT.

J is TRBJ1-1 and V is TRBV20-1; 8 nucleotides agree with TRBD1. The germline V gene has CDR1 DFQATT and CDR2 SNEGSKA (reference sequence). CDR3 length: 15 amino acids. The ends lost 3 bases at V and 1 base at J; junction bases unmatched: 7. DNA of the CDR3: TGCAGTGCTAGTAGGGCCGGGACAGGGAACACTGAAGCTTTCTTT. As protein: CSASRAGTGNTEAFF.

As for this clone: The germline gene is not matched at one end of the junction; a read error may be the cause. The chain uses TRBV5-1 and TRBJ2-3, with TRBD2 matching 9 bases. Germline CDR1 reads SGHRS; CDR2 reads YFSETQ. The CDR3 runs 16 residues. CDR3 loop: CASTLGLAGFTDTQYF. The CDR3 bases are TGCGCCAGCACCTTGGGGCTAGCGGGGTTCACAGATACGCAGTATTTT.

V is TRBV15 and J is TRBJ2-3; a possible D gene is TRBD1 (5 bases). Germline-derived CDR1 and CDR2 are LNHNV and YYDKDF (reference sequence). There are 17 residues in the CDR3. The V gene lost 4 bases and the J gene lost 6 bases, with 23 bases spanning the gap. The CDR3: CATSNEGAATRLDTQYF. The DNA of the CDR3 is TGTGCCACCAGCAATGAAGGGGCCGCAACCCGGTTGGATACGCAGTATTTT.

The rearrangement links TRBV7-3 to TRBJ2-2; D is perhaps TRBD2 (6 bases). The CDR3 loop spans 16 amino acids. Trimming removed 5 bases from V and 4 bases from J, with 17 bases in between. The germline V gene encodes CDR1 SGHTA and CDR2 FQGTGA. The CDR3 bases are TGTGCCAGCAGCCTCCGGGGGTCGGTGCCCACCGGGGAGCTGTTTTTT. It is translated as CASSLRGSVPTGELFF.

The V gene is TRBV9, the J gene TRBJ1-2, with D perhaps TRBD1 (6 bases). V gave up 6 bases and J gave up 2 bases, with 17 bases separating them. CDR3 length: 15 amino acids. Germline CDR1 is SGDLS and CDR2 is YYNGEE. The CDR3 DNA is TGTGCCAGCACCGAGGGGTTGAGGGGGAACTATGGCTACACCTTC. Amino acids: CASTEGLRGNYGYTF. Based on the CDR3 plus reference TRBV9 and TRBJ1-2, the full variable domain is DSGVTQTPKHLITATGQRVTLRCSPRSGDLSVYWYQQSLDQGLQFLIQYYNGEERAKGNILERFSAQQFPDLHSELNLSSLELGDSALYFCASTEGLRGNYGYTFGSGTRLTVV.

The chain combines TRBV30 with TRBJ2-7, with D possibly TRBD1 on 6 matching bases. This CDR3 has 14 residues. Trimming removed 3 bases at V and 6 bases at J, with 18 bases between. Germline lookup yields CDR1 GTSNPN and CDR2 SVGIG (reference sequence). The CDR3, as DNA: TGTGCCTGGAGACAACCGATAACAGGGATCGAGCAGTACTTC. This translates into CAWRQPITGIEQYF. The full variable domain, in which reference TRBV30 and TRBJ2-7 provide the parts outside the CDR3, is SQTIHQWPATLVQPVGSPLSLECTVEGTSNPNLYWYRQAAGRGLQLLFYSVGIGQISSEVPQNLSASRPQDRQFILSSKKLLLSDSGFYLCAWRQPITGIEQYFGPGTRLTVT.

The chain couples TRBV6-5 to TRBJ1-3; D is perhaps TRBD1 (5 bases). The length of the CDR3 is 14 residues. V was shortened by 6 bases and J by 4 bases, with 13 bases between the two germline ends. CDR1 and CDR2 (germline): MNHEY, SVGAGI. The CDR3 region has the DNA TGTGCCAGCAGCGAGCAGGGTTGGGGAAACACCATATATTTT. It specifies CASSEQGWGNTIYF.

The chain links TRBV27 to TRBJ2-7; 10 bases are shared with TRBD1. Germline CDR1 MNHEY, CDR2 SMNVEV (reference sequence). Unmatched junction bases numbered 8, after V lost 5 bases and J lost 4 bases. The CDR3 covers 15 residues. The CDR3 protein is CASSLGGTGAYEQYF. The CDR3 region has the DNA TGTGCCAGCAGTCTAGGTGGGACAGGGGCTTACGAGCAGTACTTC.

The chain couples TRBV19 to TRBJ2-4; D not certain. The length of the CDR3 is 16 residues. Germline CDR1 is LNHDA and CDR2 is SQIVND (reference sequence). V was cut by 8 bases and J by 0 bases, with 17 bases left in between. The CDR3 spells CASSDLKELAKNIQYF. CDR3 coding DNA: TGTGCCAGTTCCGATCTGAAAGAACTAGCCAAAAACATTCAGTACTTC. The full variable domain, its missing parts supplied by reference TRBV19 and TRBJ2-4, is DGGITQSPKYLFRKEGQNVTLSCEQNLNHDAMYWYRQDPGQGLRLIYYSQIVNDFQKGDIAEGYSVSREKKESFPLTVTSAQKNPTAFYLCASSDLKELAKNIQYFGAGTRLSVL.

The CDR3 DNA follows: TGTGCCAGCAGCTTATCGGGGGGCGCGGGTGGCTACACCTTC. Its translation is CASSLSGGAGGYTF. V and J are TRBV11-2 and TRBJ1-2; perhaps TRBD1 as D (6 bases). CDR1 is SGHAT and CDR2 is FQNNGV in the germline V gene. The CDR3 sequence is 14 residues long. V shed 2 bases and J shed 7 bases, with 14 bases lying between them.